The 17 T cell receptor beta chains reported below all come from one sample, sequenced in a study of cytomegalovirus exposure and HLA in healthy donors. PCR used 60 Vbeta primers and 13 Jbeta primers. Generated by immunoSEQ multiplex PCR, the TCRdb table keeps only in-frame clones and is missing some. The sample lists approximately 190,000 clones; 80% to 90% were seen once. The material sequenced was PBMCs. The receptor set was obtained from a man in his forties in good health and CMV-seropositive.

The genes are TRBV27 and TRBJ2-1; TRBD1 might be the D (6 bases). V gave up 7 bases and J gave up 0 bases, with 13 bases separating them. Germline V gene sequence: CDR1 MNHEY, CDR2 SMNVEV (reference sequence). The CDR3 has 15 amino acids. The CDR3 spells CASIRGSSSYNEQFF. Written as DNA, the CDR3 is TGTGCCAGCATTAGGGGGAGTAGCTCCTACAATGAGCAGTTCTTC.

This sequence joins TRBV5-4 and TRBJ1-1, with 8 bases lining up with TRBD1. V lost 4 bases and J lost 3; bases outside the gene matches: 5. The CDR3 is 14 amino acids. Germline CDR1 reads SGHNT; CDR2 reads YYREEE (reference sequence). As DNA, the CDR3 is TGTGCCAGCAGCCAGAAGACAGGGGACACTGAAGCTTTCTTT. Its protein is CASSQKTGDTEAFF.

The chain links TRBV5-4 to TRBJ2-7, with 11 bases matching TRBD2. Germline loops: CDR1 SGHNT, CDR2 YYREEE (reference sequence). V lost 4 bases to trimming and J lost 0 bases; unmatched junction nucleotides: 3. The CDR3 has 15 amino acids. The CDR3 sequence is CASSGLAGFSYEQYF. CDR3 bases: TGTGCCAGCAGCGGACTAGCGGGCTTCTCCTACGAGCAGTACTTC.

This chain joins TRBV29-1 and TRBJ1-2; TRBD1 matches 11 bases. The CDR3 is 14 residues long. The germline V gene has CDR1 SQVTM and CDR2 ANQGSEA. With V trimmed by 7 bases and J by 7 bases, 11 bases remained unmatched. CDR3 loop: CSAGPGQGVGGYTF. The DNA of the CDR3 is TGCAGCGCTGGACCGGGACAGGGGGTAGGTGGCTACACCTTC.

The CDR3 region has the DNA TGTGCCAGCAGTTTAATCCGGGACAGGGCTTTTGAGCAGTTCTTC. Translating it yields CASSLIRDRAFEQFF. This sequence joins TRBV28 and TRBJ2-1, with 9 bases matching TRBD1. The CDR3 is 15 amino acids. V lost 2 bases and J lost 9; bases outside the gene matches: 8. In germline, CDR1 is MDHEN, CDR2 SYDVKM. Combining the CDR3 with reference TRBV28 and TRBJ2-1 gives the whole variable domain DVKVTQSSRYLVKRTGEKVFLECVQDMDHENMFWYRQDPGLGLRLIYFSYDVKMKEKGDIPEGYSVSREKKERFSLILESASTNQTSMYLCASSLIRDRAFEQFFGPGTRLTVL.

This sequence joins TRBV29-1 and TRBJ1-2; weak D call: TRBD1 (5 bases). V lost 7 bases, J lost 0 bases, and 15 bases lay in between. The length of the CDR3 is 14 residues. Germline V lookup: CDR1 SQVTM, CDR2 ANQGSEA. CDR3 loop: CSADRGGSNYGYTF. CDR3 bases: TGCAGCGCTGACCGGGGGGGTTCTAACTATGGCTACACCTTC.

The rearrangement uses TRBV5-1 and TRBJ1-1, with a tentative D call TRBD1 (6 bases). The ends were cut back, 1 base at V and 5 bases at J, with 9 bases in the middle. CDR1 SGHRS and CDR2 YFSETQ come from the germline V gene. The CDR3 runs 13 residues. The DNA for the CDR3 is TGCGCCAGCAGCTTGCAGGGGACGACTGAAGCTTTCTTT. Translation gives CASSLQGTTEAFF.

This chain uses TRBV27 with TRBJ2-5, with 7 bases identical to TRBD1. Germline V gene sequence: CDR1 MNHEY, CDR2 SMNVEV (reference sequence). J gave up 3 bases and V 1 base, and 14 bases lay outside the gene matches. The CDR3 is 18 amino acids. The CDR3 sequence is CASSLLTGKAQNEETQYF. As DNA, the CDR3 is TGTGCCAGCAGTTTATTGACAGGGAAGGCGCAAAATGAAGAGACCCAGTACTTC.

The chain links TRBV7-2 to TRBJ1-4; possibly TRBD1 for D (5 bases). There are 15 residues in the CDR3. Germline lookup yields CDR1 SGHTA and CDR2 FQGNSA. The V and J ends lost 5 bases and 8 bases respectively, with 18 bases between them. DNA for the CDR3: TGTGCCAGCAGCCGCTCGACGGGGGTCAACGAAAAACTGTTTTTT. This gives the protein CASSRSTGVNEKLFF.

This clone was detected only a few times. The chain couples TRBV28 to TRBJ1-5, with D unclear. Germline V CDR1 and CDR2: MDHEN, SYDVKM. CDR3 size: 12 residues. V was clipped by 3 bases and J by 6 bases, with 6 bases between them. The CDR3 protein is CASSFSIQPQHF. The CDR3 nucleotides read TGTGCCAGCAGTTTTTCCATTCAGCCCCAGCATTTT.

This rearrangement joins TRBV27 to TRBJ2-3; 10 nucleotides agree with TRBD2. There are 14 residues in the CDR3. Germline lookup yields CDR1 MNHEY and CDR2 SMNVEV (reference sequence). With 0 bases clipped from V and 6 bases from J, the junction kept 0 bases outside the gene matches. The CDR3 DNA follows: TGTGCCAGCAGTTTATCGACTAGCGGGGATACGCAGTATTTT. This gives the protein CASSLSTSGDTQYF.

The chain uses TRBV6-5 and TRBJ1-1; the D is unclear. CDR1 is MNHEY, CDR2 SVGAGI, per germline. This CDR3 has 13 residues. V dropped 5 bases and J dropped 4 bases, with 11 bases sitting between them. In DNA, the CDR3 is TGTGCCAGCAGTGGACGGGGTGGCACTGAAGCTTTCTTT. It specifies CASSGRGGTEAFF.

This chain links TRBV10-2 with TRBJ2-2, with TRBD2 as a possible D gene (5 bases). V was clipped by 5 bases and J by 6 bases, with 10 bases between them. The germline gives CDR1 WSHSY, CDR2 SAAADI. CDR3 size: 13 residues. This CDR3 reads CASSQLGSGELFF. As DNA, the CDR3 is TGCGCCAGCAGTCAACTAGGGTCCGGGGAGCTGTTTTTT.

The CDR3 region has the DNA TGTGCCATCAGTATAACGGGAGGGCTACACGAGCAGTACTTC. Translation gives CAISITGGLHEQYF. The chain uses TRBV10-3 and TRBJ2-7; TRBD2 matches at 8 bases. Per germline, CDR1 ENHRY and CDR2 SYGVKD. The CDR3 extends over 14 amino acids. The ends lost 5 bases at V and 5 bases at J; junction bases unmatched: 8.

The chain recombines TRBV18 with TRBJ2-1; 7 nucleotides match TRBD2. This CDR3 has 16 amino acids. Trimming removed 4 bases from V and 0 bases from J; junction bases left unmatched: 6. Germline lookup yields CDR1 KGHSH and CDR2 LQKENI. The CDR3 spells CASSRTLADSYNEQFF. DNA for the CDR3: TGTGCCAGCTCACGAACTCTAGCGGACTCCTACAATGAGCAGTTCTTC.

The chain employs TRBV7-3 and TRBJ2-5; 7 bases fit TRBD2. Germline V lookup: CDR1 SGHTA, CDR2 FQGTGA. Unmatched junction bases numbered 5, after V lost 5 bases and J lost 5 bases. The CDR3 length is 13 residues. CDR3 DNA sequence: TGTGCCAGCAGCCTTACTAGCGCCGAGACCCAGTACTTC. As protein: CASSLTSAETQYF.

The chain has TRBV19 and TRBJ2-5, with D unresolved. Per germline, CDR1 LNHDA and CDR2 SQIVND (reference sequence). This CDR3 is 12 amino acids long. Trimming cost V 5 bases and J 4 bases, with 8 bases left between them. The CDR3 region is CASSSSRETQYF. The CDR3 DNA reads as TGTGCCAGTAGTTCCTCGAGAGAGACCCAGTACTTC.